This entry is about one T cell receptor (beta chain). What it recognizes is unknown. This CDR3 contains 13 residues. Germline V gene sequence: CDR1 SEHNR, CDR2 FQNEAQ (reference sequence). V gave up 4 bases and J gave up 4 bases, with 9 bases separating them. The record originates from a study of T cell responses to AZD1222 COVID-19 vaccine. Study as a whole: Doses given second, at about 4 or about 12 weeks, were pooled. Whole-study findings and limits: Only six people who got AZD1222 tested seropositive at baseline.

The method was immunoSEQ multiplex PCR; TCRdb's version includes in-frame clones alone and lacks a portion of them. The sample lists roughly 130,000 clones, approximately 90% occurring once. The chain employs TRBV7-9 and TRBJ2-3; D gene ambiguous. This TCR was sampled from an adult in good health. The specimen was peripheral blood, collected on day 0 of AZD1222 vaccination. This chain's CDR3 is CASSSPWADTQYF. The CDR3 nucleotides read TGTGCCAGCAGCTCCCCGTGGGCAGATACGCAGTATTTT. Based on the CDR3 plus reference TRBV7-9 and TRBJ2-3, the full variable domain is DTGVSQNPRHKITKRGQNVTFRCDPISEHNRLYWYRQTLGQGPEFLTYFQNEAQLEKSRLLSDRFSAERPKGSFSTLEIQRTEQGDSAMYLCASSSPWADTQYFGPGTRLTVL.